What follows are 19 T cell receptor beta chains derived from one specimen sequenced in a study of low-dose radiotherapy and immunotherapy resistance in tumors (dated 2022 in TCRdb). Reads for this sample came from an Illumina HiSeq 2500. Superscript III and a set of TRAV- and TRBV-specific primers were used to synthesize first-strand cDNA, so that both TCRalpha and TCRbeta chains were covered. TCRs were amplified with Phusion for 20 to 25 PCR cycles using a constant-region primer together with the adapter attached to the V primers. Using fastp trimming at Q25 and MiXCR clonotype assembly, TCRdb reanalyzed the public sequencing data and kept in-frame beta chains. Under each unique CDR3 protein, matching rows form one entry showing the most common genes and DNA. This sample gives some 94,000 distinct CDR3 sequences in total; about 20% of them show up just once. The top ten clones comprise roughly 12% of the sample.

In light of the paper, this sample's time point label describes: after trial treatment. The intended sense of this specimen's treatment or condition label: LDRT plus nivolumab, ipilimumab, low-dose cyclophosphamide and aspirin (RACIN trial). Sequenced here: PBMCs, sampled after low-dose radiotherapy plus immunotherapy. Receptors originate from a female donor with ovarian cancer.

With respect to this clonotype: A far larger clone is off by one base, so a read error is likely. Written as DNA, the CDR3 is TGCGCCAGCAGCCAAGCCAACCTTTTCACCTACAATGAGCAGTACTTC. Encoded protein: CASSQANLFTYNEQYF. This chain joins TRBV4-1 and TRBJ2-7, with D unclear. Trimming pared 1 base from V and 7 bases from J, leaving 20 bases between. This CDR3 is 16 amino acids long. CDR1 is MGHRA, CDR2 YSYEKL, per germline.

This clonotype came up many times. CDR3 sequence (DNA): TGTGCCAGCAGCCTTCGGACAGGTAGAGGTCTTGGGGCCAACGTCCTGACTTTC. Translated: CASSLRTGRGLGANVLTF. The J gene is TRBJ2-6, the V gene TRBV3-1, with TRBD1 identical over 7 bases. Germline V CDR1 and CDR2: LGHDT, YNNKEL (reference sequence). J gave up 3 bases and V 4 bases, and 12 bases lay outside the gene matches. This CDR3 comprises 18 residues.

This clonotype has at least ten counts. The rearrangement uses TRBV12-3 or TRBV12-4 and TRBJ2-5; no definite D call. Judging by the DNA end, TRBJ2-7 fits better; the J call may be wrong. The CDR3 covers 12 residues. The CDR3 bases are TGTGCCAGCAGATCAGGCGGAGACGAGCAGTACTTC. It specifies CASRSGGDEQYF.

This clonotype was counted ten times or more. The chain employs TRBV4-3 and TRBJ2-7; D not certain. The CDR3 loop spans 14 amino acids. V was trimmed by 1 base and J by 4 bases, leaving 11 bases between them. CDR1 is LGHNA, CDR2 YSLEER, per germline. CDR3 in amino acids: CASSQVHGTYEQYF. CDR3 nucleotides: TGCGCCAGCAGCCAAGTTCACGGCACTTACGAGCAGTACTTC.

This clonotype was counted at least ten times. The CDR3 DNA is TGCAGTGCTAGAGCCCAACCTAGCGGGGTAGAGACCCAGTACTTC. This sequence encodes CSARAQPSGVETQYF. This rearrangement joins TRBV20-1 to TRBJ2-5; 9 bases are a match to TRBD2. The V segment lost 1 base and the J segment 4 bases; nucleotides outside the gene matches: 7. The CDR3 is 15 amino acids. Germline CDR1 is DFQATT and CDR2 is SNEGSKA (reference sequence).

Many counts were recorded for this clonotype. CDR3 sequence reads: CASTSELAGASTDTQYF. The CDR3 bases are TGTGCCAGCACGTCGGAGCTAGCGGGGGCTAGCACAGATACGCAGTATTTT. The V call is TRBV19, the J call TRBJ2-3; 10 bases fit TRBD2. Germline V gives CDR1 LNHDA, CDR2 SQIVND (reference sequence). The CDR3 length is 17 residues. Trimming removed 9 bases from V and 0 bases from J; junction bases left unmatched: 12.

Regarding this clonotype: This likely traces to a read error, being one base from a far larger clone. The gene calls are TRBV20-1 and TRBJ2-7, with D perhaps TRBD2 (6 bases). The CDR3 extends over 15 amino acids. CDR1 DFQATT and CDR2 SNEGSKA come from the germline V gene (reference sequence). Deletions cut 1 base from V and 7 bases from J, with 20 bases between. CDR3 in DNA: TGCAGTGCTAGAGCCCTGGGACTCCAATACAATGAGCAGTACTTC. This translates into CSARALGLQYNEQYF.

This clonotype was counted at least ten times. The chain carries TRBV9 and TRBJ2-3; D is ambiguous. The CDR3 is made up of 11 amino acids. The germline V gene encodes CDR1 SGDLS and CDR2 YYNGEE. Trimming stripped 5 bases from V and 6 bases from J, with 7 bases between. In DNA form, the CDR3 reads TGTGCCAGCAGTGTTGCCGATACGCAGTATTTT. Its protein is CASSVADTQYF.

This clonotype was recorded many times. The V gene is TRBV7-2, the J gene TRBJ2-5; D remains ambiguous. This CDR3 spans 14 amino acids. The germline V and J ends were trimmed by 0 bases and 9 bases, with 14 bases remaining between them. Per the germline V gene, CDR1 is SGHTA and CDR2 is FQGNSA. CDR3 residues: CASSLADRVGPQYF. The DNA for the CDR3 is TGTGCCAGCAGCTTAGCGGATCGTGTTGGGCCCCAGTACTTC.

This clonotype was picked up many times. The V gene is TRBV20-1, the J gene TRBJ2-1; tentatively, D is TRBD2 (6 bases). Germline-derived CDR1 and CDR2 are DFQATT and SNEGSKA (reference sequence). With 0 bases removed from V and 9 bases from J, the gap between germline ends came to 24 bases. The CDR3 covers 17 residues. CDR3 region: CSARDPQASRVGGEQFF. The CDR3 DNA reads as TGCAGTGCTAGAGATCCGCAGGCCTCAAGGGTGGGGGGTGAGCAGTTCTTC.

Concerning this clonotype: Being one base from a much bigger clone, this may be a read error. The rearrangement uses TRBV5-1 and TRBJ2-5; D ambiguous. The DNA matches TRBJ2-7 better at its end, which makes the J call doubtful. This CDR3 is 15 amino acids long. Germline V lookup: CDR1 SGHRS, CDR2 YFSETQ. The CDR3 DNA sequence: TGCGCCAGCAGCTTGGTTTCAGGCCCATCGATCGAGCAGTACGTC. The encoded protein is CASSLVSGPSIEQYV.

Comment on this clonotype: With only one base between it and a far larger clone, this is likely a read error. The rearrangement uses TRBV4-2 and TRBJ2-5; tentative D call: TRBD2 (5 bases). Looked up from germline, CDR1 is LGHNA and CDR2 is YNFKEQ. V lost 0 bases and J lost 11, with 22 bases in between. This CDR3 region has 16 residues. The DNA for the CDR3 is TGTGCCAGCAGCCAAGATCCCCAGCGGTCCTACAATGAGCAGTACTTC. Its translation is CASSQDPQRSYNEQYF.

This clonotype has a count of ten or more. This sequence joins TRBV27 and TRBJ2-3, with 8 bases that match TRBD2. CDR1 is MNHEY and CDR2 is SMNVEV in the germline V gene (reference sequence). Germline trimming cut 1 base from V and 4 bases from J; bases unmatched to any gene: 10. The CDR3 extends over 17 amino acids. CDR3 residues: CASSLYPLAGPPDTQYF. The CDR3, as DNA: TGTGCCAGCAGTTTATACCCCTTAGCGGGGCCCCCAGATACGCAGTATTTT.

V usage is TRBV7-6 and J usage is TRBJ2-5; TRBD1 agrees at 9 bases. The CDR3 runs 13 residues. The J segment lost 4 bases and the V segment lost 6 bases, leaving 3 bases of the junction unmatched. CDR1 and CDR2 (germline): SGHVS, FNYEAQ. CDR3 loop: CASSTTGGETQYF. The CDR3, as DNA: TGTGCCAGCAGTACGACAGGGGGAGAGACCCAGTACTTC.

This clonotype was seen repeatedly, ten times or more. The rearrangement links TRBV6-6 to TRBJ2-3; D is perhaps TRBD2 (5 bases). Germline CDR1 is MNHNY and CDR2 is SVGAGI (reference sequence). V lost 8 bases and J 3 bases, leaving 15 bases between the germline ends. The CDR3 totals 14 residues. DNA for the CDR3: TGTGCCAGCGGACCGGGTAGCGCGACAGATACGCAGTATTTT. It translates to CASGPGSATDTQYF.

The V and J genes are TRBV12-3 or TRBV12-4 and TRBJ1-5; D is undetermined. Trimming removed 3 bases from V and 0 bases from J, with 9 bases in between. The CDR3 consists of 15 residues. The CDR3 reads CASSFSPNSNQPQHF. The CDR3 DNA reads TGTGCCAGCAGTTTCTCCCCAAATAGCAATCAGCCCCAGCATTTT.

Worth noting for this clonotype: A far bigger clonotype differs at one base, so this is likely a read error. The CDR3: CARSLSRGGPDEQFF. DNA of the CDR3: TGTGCCAGAAGCCTCTCCCGGGGGGGCCCTGATGAGCAGTTCTTC. The chain carries TRBV5-3 and TRBJ2-1; 8 bases align to TRBD2. TRBV5-3 counts as an open reading frame of uncertain function. V lost 4 bases to trimming and J lost 8 bases; unmatched junction nucleotides: 11. The CDR3 sequence is 15 residues long.

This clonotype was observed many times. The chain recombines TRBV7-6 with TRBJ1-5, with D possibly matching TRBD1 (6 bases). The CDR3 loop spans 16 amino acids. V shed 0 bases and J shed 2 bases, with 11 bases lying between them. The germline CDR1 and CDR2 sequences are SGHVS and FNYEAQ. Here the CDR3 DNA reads TGTGCCAGCAGCTTAGCGGGGGCGGGTGGCAATCAGCCCCAGCATTTT. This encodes CASSLAGAGGNQPQHF. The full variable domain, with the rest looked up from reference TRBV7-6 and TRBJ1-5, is GAGVSQSPRYKVTKRGQDVALRCDPISGHVSLYWYRQALGQGPEFLTYFNYEAQQDKSGLPNDRFSAERPEGSISTLTIQRTEQRDSAMYRCASSLAGAGGNQPQHFGDGTRLSIL.

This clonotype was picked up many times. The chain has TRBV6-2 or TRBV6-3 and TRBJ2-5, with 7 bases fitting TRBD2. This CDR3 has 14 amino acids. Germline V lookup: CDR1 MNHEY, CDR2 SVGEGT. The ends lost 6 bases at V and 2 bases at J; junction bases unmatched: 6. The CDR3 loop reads CASSRAGLQETQYF. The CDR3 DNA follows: TGTGCCAGCAGCCGAGCGGGGCTACAAGAGACCCAGTACTTC.